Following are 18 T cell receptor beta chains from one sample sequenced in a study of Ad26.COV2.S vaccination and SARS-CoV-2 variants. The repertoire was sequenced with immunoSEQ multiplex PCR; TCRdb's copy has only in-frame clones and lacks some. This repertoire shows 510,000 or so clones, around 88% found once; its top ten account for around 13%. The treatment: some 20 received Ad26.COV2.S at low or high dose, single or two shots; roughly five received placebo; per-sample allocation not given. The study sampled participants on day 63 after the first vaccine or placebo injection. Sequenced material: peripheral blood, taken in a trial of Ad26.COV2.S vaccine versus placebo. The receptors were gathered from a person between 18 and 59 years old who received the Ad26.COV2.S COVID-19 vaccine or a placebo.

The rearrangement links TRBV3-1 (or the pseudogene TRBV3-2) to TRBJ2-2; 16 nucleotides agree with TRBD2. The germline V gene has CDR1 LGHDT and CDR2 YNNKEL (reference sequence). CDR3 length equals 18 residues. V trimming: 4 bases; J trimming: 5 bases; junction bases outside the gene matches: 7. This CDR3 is CASSPGLAGGPGTGELFF. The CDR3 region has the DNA TGTGCCAGCAGCCCGGGACTAGCGGGAGGGCCCGGTACCGGGGAGCTGTTTTTT.

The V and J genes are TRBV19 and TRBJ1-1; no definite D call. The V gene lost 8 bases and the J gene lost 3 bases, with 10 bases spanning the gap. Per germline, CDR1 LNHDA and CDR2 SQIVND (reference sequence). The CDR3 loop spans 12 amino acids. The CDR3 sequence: CASGLGHTEAFF. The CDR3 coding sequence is TGTGCCAGTGGGCTAGGACACACTGAAGCTTTCTTT.

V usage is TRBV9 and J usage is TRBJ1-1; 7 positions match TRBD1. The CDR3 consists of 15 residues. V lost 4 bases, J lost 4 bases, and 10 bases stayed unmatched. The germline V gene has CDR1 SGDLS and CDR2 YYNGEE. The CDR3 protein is CASSHRDSLLTEAFF. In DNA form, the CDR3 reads TGTGCCAGCAGCCACCGGGACAGTCTGCTCACTGAAGCTTTCTTT.

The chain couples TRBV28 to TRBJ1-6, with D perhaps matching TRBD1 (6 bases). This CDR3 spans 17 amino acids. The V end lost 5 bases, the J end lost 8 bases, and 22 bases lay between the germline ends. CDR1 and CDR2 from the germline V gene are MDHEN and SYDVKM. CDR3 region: CASSPRNLRGSDSPLHF. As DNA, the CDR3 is TGTGCCAGCAGTCCCCGGAACCTCAGGGGCAGTGATTCACCCCTCCACTTT.

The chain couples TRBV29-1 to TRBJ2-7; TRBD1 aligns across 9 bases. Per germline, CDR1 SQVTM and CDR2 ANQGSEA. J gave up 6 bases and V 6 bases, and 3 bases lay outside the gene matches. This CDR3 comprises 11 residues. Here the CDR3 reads CSVRDRAEQYF. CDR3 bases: TGCAGCGTCCGGGACAGGGCCGAGCAGTACTTC.

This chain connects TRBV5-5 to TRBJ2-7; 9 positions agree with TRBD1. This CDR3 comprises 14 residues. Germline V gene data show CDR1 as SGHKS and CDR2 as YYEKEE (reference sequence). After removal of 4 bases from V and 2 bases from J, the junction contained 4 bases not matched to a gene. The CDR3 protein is CASSPGTGPYEQYF. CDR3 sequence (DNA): TGTGCCAGCAGCCCCGGGACAGGGCCCTACGAGCAGTACTTC.

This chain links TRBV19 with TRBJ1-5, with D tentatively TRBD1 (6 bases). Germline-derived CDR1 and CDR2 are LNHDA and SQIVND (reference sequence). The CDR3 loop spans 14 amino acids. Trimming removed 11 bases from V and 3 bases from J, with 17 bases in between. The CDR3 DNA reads TGTGCCGGGGGCCCAGGAGGAACCAATCAGCCCCAGCATTTT. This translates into CAGGPGGTNQPQHF.

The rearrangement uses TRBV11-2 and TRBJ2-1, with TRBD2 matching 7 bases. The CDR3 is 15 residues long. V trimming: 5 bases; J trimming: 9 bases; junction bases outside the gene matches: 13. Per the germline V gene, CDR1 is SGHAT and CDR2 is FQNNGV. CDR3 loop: CASSQSGGRSLEQFF. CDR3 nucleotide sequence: TGTGCCAGCAGCCAATCCGGCGGGAGAAGTCTTGAGCAGTTCTTC. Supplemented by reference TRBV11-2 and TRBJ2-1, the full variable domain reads EAGVAQSPRYKIIEKRQSVAFWCNPISGHATLYWYQQILGQGPKLLIQFQNNGVVDDSQLPKDRFSAERLKGVDSTLKIQPAKLEDSAVYLCASSQSGGRSLEQFFGPGTRLTVL.

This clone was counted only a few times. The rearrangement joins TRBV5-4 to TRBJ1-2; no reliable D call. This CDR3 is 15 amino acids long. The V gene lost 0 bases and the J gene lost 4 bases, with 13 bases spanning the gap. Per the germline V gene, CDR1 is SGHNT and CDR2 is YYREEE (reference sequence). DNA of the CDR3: TGTGCCAGCAGCTTGGGCCCCCCGGTCGGCTATGGCTACACCTTC. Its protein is CASSLGPPVGYGYTF.

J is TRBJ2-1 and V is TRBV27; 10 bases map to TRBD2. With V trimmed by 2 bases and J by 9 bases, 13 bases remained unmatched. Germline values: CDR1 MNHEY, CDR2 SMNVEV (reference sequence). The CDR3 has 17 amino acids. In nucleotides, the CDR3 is TGTGCCAGCAGTTTAATCAGGACTAGCGGCCCCCCAAGTGAGCAGTTCTTC. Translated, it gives CASSLIRTSGPPSEQFF.

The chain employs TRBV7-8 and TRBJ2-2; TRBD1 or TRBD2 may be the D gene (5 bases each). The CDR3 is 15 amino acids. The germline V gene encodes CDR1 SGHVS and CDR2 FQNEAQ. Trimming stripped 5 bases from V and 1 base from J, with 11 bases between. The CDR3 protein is CASSPGPENTGELFF. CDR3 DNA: TGTGCCAGCAGCCCGGGACCGGAGAACACCGGGGAGCTGTTTTTT.

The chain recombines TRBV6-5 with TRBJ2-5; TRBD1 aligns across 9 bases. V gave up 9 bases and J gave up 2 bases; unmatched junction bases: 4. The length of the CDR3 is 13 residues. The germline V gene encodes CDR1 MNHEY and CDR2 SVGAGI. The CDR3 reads CARGDREQETQYF. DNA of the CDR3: TGTGCCAGAGGGGACAGGGAGCAAGAGACCCAGTACTTC.

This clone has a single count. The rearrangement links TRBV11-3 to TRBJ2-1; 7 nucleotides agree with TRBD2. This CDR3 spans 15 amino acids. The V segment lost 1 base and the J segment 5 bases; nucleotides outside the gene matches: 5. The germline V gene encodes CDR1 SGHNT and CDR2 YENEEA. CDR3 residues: CASSLGTRPHNEQFF. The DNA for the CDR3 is TGTGCCAGCAGCTTAGGGACTAGGCCCCACAATGAGCAGTTCTTC.

The CDR3 DNA follows: TGTGCCAGCAGTCCCTTCCAACCGAGCTCCTACGAGCAGTACTTC. Protein sequence: CASSPFQPSSYEQYF. V usage is TRBV27 and J usage is TRBJ2-7; D unresolved. Per germline, CDR1 MNHEY and CDR2 SMNVEV (reference sequence). The V gene lost 5 bases and the J gene lost 0 bases, with 14 bases spanning the gap. CDR3 length equals 15 residues.

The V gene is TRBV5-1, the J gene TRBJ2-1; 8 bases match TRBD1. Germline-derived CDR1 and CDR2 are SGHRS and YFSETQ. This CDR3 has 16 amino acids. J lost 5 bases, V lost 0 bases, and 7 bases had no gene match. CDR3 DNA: TGCGCCAGCAGCTTGGCCCTGGACAGGGTCAACAATGAGCAGTTCTTC. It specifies CASSLALDRVNNEQFF.

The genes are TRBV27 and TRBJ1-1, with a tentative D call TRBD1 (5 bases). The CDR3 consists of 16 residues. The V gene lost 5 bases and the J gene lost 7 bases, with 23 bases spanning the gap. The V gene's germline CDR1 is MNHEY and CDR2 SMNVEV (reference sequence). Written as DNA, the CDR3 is TGTGCCAGCAGTAGGGGTGTGGGACGGCGGGCGGGTGAAGCTTTCTTT. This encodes CASSRGVGRRAGEAFF.

Written as DNA, the CDR3 is TGTGCCAGCTCACCACTAGGTGTCCGAGTAGGGCCAGAGACCCAGTACTTC. Its protein product is CASSPLGVRVGPETQYF. The chain carries TRBV18 and TRBJ2-5; no definite D call. The CDR3 spans 17 residues. Germline assignment: CDR1 KGHSH and CDR2 LQKENI. With 1 base removed from V and 4 bases from J, the gap between germline ends came to 19 bases.

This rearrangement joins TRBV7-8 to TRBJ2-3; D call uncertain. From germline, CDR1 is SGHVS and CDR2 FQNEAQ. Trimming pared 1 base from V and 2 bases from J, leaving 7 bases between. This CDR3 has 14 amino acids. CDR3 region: CASSLELTTDTQYF. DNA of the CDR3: TGTGCCAGCAGCTTAGAACTAACCACAGATACGCAGTATTTT.